Below are 5 T cell receptor beta chains sequenced from a single sample in a study of T cell responses to AZD1222 COVID-19 vaccine. Sequenced by immunoSEQ multiplex PCR; TCRdb stores in-frame clones only, minus some. The table has about 99,000 clones, around nine tenths seen once. The material sequenced was peripheral blood, taken 28 days after the second dose of the MenACWY control vaccine. The source of these receptors is an adult who received the MenACWY meningococcal vaccine as a control.

The chain recombines TRBV28 with TRBJ1-2, with D perhaps TRBD1 (6 bases). The CDR3 is 15 amino acids. Trimming stripped 8 bases from V and 1 base from J, with 17 bases between. The germline V gene encodes CDR1 MDHEN and CDR2 SYDVKM. DNA of the CDR3: TGTGCCAGCCGACCTCCGGGACAAATTAACTATGGCTACACCTTC. As protein: CASRPPGQINYGYTF.

The genes are TRBV5-1 and TRBJ1-1; D remains unclear. The germline V gene has CDR1 SGHRS and CDR2 YFSETQ. V was clipped by 2 bases and J by 0 bases, with 8 bases between them. The CDR3 has 14 amino acids. The CDR3 DNA reads TGCGCCAGCAGCTTATCAACAGTGAACACTGAAGCTTTCTTT. Residues: CASSLSTVNTEAFF.

This clone has more than one count but fewer than ten. This chain joins TRBV19 and TRBJ1-6, with D hard to call. Germline-derived CDR1 and CDR2 are LNHDA and SQIVND (reference sequence). V lost 5 bases and J 8 bases, leaving 13 bases between the germline ends. The CDR3 runs 14 residues. The CDR3 sequence is CASSPRELHSPLHF. The CDR3 DNA sequence: TGTGCCAGTAGTCCACGGGAACTCCATTCACCCCTCCACTTT.

Here the CDR3 DNA reads TGCGCCAGCAGCCAAGATCCGCGGACAGAAACCTACGAGCAGTACTTC. It is translated as CASSQDPRTETYEQYF. The V and J genes are TRBV4-1 and TRBJ2-7; TRBD1 is a possible D gene (6 bases). The CDR3 loop spans 16 amino acids. Trimming shortened V by 0 bases and J by 2 bases, and 14 bases separated the two germline ends. Looked up from germline, CDR1 is MGHRA and CDR2 is YSYEKL.

This clone was counted a single time. This rearrangement joins TRBV2 to TRBJ1-2; D unclear. This CDR3 is built from 13 residues. Germline V gene lookup returns CDR1 SNHLY and CDR2 FYNNEI. Trimming took off 5 bases at V and 4 bases at J, with 11 bases between the two ends. In nucleotides, the CDR3 is TGTGCCAGCAGTCCCGGGTCCCGCTATGGCTACACCTTC. Translation gives CASSPGSRYGYTF.